This entry describes one TCR beta chain. Its target is unknown. With 60 Vbeta and 13 Jbeta primers, the PCR was carried out. Using immunoSEQ multiplex PCR, the repertoire was profiled, and TCRdb retains in-frame clones only, with some absent. The sample holds about 190,000 clones, 75% to 90% seen once. This sample was taken from a study of cytomegalovirus exposure and HLA in healthy donors. Study-wide results and caveats: At a 0.05 false discovery rate, a later analysis found 18,000 or so TCR beta sequences to be associated with HLA alleles. By HLA locus, TCR association rates varied in a later analysis, with DRB1 showing the most and HLA-C the fewest.

V was cut by 4 bases and J by 5 bases, with 8 bases left in between. The CDR3 has 12 amino acids. The germline V gene has CDR1 SGHRS and CDR2 YFSETQ. The sample consisted of PBMCs. The V gene is TRBV5-1, the J gene TRBJ2-3; D is ambiguous. This clonotype was obtained from a boy younger than 10 in good health and CMV-seronegative. CDR3 amino acids: CASSAVRDTQYF. The CDR3, as DNA: TGCGCCAGCAGCGCCGTGAGAGATACGCAGTATTTT.